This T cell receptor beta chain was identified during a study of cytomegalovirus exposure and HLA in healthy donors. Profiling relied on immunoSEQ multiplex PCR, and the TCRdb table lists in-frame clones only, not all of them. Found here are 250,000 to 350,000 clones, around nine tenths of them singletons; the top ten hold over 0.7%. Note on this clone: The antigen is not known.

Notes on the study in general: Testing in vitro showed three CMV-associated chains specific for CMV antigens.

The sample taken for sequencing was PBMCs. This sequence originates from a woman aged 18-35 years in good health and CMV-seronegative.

CDR3 region: CASKGAGADTQYF. The CDR3, as DNA: TGTGCCAGCAAAGGGGCTGGGGCAGATACGCAGTATTTT. The chain recombines TRBV7-9 with TRBJ2-3; a possible D gene is TRBD1 (5 bases). V was shortened by 7 bases and J by 4 bases, with 12 bases between the two germline ends. The CDR3 has 13 residues. Germline loops: CDR1 SEHNR, CDR2 FQNEAQ (reference sequence).